Presented here are 25 T cell receptor beta chains from one specimen sequenced in a study of cytomegalovirus exposure and HLA in healthy donors. PCR primers comprised 60 Vbeta and 13 Jbeta primers. Sequencing used immunoSEQ multiplex PCR; TCRdb keeps in-frame clones, though not all of them. Among more than 95,000 clones, over 75% were seen once, and the ten largest hold about 13%. The sample consisted of PBMCs. These receptor sequences come from a woman in her thirties or forties in good health and CMV-seropositive.

This chain joins TRBV4-1 and TRBJ2-7, with 10 bases aligning to TRBD2. V lost 0 bases and J lost 6; bases outside the gene matches: 11. CDR1 is MGHRA, CDR2 YSYEKL, per germline. CDR3 length: 17 amino acids. CDR3 in DNA: TGCGCCAGCAGCCAAGAAGTTCGAGGGCTAGCGGGAGTCGAGCAGTACTTC. Its translation: CASSQEVRGLAGVEQYF.

The gene calls are TRBV19 and TRBJ1-1; D ambiguous. Germline loops: CDR1 LNHDA, CDR2 SQIVND (reference sequence). The V and J ends lost 9 bases and 4 bases respectively, with 15 bases between them. The CDR3 spans 13 residues. CDR3 amino acids: CASCGWSGTEAFF. The CDR3 coding sequence is TGTGCCAGCTGCGGATGGTCGGGCACTGAAGCTTTCTTT.

The chain employs TRBV7-9 and TRBJ1-2, with D possibly being TRBD1 (5 bases). CDR3 length equals 15 residues. From germline, CDR1 is SEHNR and CDR2 FQNEAQ (reference sequence). V lost 1 base, J lost 0 bases, and 9 bases lay in between. The CDR3 loop is CASSLVGGTNYGYTF. CDR3 DNA sequence: TGTGCCAGCAGCTTAGTGGGGGGAACTAACTATGGCTACACCTTC.

The chain links TRBV9 to TRBJ1-1; D is uncertain. This CDR3 is 12 amino acids long. V lost 4 bases and J 1 base, leaving 5 bases between the germline ends. CDR1 is SGDLS and CDR2 is YYNGEE in the germline V gene. The CDR3 sequence is CASSSRNTEAFF. In nucleotides, the CDR3 is TGTGCCAGCAGCTCTCGGAACACTGAAGCTTTCTTT.

This clone occurred once. V is TRBV5-4 and J is TRBJ2-5; a possible D gene is TRBD1 (6 bases). TRBJ2-7 matches the DNA end more closely, so the J call is doubtful. Germline V lookup: CDR1 SGHNT, CDR2 YYREEE (reference sequence). The CDR3 totals 15 residues. The CDR3 DNA is TGTGCCAGCAGCTTGGAAGGGGACATCTGGTACGAGCAGTACTTC. Protein: CASSLEGDIWYEQYF.

V is TRBV19 and J is TRBJ1-2; D might be TRBD1 (6 bases). The CDR3 is 14 residues long. V was trimmed by 2 bases and J by 6 bases, leaving 13 bases between them. Germline lookup yields CDR1 LNHDA and CDR2 SQIVND (reference sequence). The CDR3 loop is CASSIHPGANGYTF. CDR3 DNA: TGTGCCAGTAGTATACACCCAGGGGCGAATGGCTACACCTTC.

The V call is TRBV6-5, the J call TRBJ2-2; TRBD1 aligns across 7 bases. Germline assignment: CDR1 MNHEY and CDR2 SVGAGI. V trimming: 5 bases; J trimming: 8 bases; junction bases outside the gene matches: 5. CDR3 size: 13 residues. CDR3 sequence (DNA): TGTGCCAGCAGTGAGACGACAGGGGGGGAGCTGTTTTTT. Amino acids: CASSETTGGELFF.

This sequence joins TRBV2 and TRBJ2-7; no clear D gene. Germline V gene lookup returns CDR1 SNHLY and CDR2 FYNNEI. Trimming cost V 4 bases and J 5 bases, with 12 bases left between them. The CDR3 runs 13 residues. CDR3 sequence: CASSGLGRNEQYF. The CDR3, as DNA: TGTGCCAGCAGTGGGCTAGGTAGAAACGAGCAGTACTTC.

The chain links TRBV4-1 to TRBJ2-5, with TRBD2 as a possible D gene (5 bases). This CDR3 spans 15 amino acids. Germline V lookup: CDR1 MGHRA, CDR2 YSYEKL. The V end was cut by 4 bases, the J end by 0 bases, with 12 bases between. CDR3 residues: CASSPQPRDQETQYF. In DNA form, the CDR3 reads TGCGCCAGCAGCCCCCAACCGCGGGACCAAGAGACCCAGTACTTC.

The rearrangement links TRBV21-1 to TRBJ1-1; the table names TRBD1, a call not compared with the DNA. TRBV21-1 is a known pseudogene. The length of the CDR3 is 16 residues. CDR3 sequence reads: CASSKAPQGACTEAFF. Written as DNA, the CDR3 is TGTGCCAGCAGCAAAGCTCCCCAGGGGGCCTGTACTGAAGCTTTCTTT.

The genes are TRBV5-4 and TRBJ2-5; 12 nucleotides line up with TRBD1. The V gene's germline CDR1 is SGHNT and CDR2 YYREEE (reference sequence). The CDR3 is 15 residues long. Trimming took 4 bases from V and 5 from J; bases not matched to a gene: 6. CDR3 sequence (DNA): TGTGCCAGCAGCACGGGGACAGGGGGCTTCGAGACCCAGTACTTC. Translating it yields CASSTGTGGFETQYF.

This clone was recorded a few times. The same CDR3 is also encoded by other DNA sequences in this sample. J is TRBJ2-7 and V is TRBV2; TRBD2 aligns across 12 bases. The trim removed 6 bases at V and 3 bases at J, leaving 3 bases unmatched. The CDR3 contains 14 residues. In germline, CDR1 is SNHLY, CDR2 FYNNEI. The CDR3 DNA reads as TGTGCCAGCAGCCGACTAGCGGGAGTCTACGAGCAGTACTTC. Protein sequence: CASSRLAGVYEQYF.

The rearrangement uses TRBV5-1 and TRBJ1-6; D not certain. The germline gives CDR1 SGHRS, CDR2 YFSETQ. V gave up 0 bases and J gave up 9 bases, with 13 bases separating them. This CDR3 spans 15 amino acids. The CDR3 here is CASSLVHRGLSPLHF. CDR3 in DNA: TGCGCCAGCAGCTTGGTCCACCGAGGGCTTTCACCCCTCCACTTT.

This clone was seen a handful of times. The V and J genes are TRBV6-5 and TRBJ2-1; 7 nucleotides align to TRBD2. Looked up from germline, CDR1 is MNHEY and CDR2 is SVGAGI. V lost 4 bases, J lost 3 bases, and 3 bases stayed unmatched. The CDR3 spans 14 residues. CDR3 region: CASSLRENYNEQFF. CDR3 nucleotide sequence: TGTGCCAGCAGTTTGCGGGAGAACTACAATGAGCAGTTCTTC.

This clone was seen just once. The CDR3 DNA is TGTGCCAGTAGTACCACCCCCGGAGCGTATGGCTACACCTTC. Residues: CASSTTPGAYGYTF. The chain links TRBV19 to TRBJ1-2; D is ambiguous. The CDR3 is 14 residues long. V was clipped by 4 bases and J by 5 bases, with 14 bases between them. The V gene's germline CDR1 is LNHDA and CDR2 SQIVND (reference sequence). Together with reference TRBV19 and TRBJ1-2, the CDR3 gives the full variable domain: DGGITQSPKYLFRKEGQNVTLSCEQNLNHDAMYWYRQDPGQGLRLIYYSQIVNDFQKGDIAEGYSVSREKKESFPLTVTSAQKNPTAFYLCASSTTPGAYGYTFGSGTRLTVV.

The chain carries TRBV5-1 and TRBJ2-3; a possible D gene is TRBD1 (6 bases). CDR1 is SGHRS, CDR2 YFSETQ, per germline. The V and J ends lost 2 bases and 4 bases respectively, with 14 bases between them. The CDR3 consists of 15 residues. CDR3 in amino acids: CASSFTPGAADTQYF. The DNA of the CDR3 is TGCGCCAGCAGCTTTACTCCAGGGGCCGCAGATACGCAGTATTTT.

This clone was seen a handful of times. This chain joins TRBV10-2 and TRBJ2-7; D is unresolved. CDR3 size: 14 residues. V gave up 7 bases and J gave up 6 bases, with 19 bases separating them. CDR1 is WSHSY and CDR2 is SAAADI in the germline V gene. The CDR3 DNA reads TGCGCCAGCAATGAAGGCCTAGAGGTGTTCGAGCAGTACTTC. Protein: CASNEGLEVFEQYF.

The chain combines TRBV4-1 with TRBJ2-5, with a possible D match to TRBD2 (5 bases). V shed 4 bases and J shed 0 bases, with 12 bases lying between them. There are 15 residues in the CDR3. Germline V lookup: CDR1 MGHRA, CDR2 YSYEKL. The CDR3 DNA follows: TGCGCCAGCAGCCCCGAGCGGCGGTACCAAGAGACCCAGTACTTC. It yields the protein CASSPERRYQETQYF.

The gene calls are TRBV7-8 and TRBJ2-5; the match to TRBD2 covers 9 bases. Germline CDR1 reads SGHVS; CDR2 reads FQNEAQ. V gave up 5 bases and J gave up 9 bases; unmatched junction bases: 13. The CDR3 totals 15 residues. The CDR3 loop is CASSLPRIGGGAQYF. CDR3 nucleotides: TGTGCCAGCAGCCTGCCCCGGATCGGCGGGGGGGCCCAGTACTTC.

The V and J genes are TRBV27 and TRBJ1-2; TRBD1 might be the D (6 bases). The CDR3 totals 15 residues. V shed 5 bases and J shed 8 bases, with 21 bases lying between them. Germline V gene sequence: CDR1 MNHEY, CDR2 SMNVEV (reference sequence). The CDR3 bases are TGTGCCAGCAGTCCCCGGCGGGGGGCGATGGAAGGCTACACCTTC. Translating gives CASSPRRGAMEGYTF.

This sequence joins TRBV29-1 and TRBJ2-7; TRBD2 agrees at 9 bases. The CDR3 is 13 amino acids. CDR1 is SQVTM and CDR2 is ANQGSEA in the germline V gene. Trimming cost V 8 bases and J 5 bases; bases outside gene matches: 10. CDR3 sequence reads: CSPGGTSFHEQYF. The DNA for the CDR3 is TGCAGCCCGGGCGGGACTAGCTTTCACGAGCAGTACTTC.

J is TRBJ2-5 and V is TRBV9, with 12 bases that match TRBD1. V was clipped by 3 bases and J by 5 bases; unmatched bases: 11. The CDR3 has 17 amino acids. Germline lookup yields CDR1 SGDLS and CDR2 YYNGEE. The CDR3 sequence: CASSAAGGQGALETQYF. CDR3 sequence (DNA): TGTGCCAGCAGCGCTGCTGGGGGACAGGGGGCTTTGGAGACCCAGTACTTC.

The chain has TRBV29-1 and TRBJ2-1; no reliable D call. Germline V gene sequence: CDR1 SQVTM, CDR2 ANQGSEA. There are 12 residues in the CDR3. V was clipped by 5 bases and J by 6 bases, with 11 bases between them. The CDR3 DNA follows: TGCAGCGTTCAGACTGCTCGCAATGAGCAGTTCTTC. Its translation is CSVQTARNEQFF.

The chain couples TRBV25-1 to TRBJ2-7; D unresolved. TRBJ2-1 explains the end of the DNA better; the J call may be wrong. The germline V gene has CDR1 MGHDK and CDR2 SYGVNS. This CDR3 has 15 amino acids. The CDR3 nucleotides read TGTGCCAGCAGTGAAAGTTGGAGCTCCTACAATGAGCAGTTCTTC. Residues: CASSESWSSYNEQFF.

The chain is built from TRBV7-9 and TRBJ2-5; 7 positions agree with TRBD1. The CDR3 totals 15 residues. Germline CDR1 SEHNR, CDR2 FQNEAQ (reference sequence). V lost 6 bases to trimming and J lost 2 bases; unmatched junction nucleotides: 9. CDR3 sequence (DNA): TGTGCCAGCAGGCCCCCGGGACAGAGGCAAGAGACCCAGTACTTC. The encoded protein is CASRPPGQRQETQYF. The full variable domain, rest sourced from reference TRBV7-9 and TRBJ2-5, is DTGVSQNPRHKITKRGQNVTFRCDPISEHNRLYWYRQTLGQGPEFLTYFQNEAQLEKSRLLSDRFSAERPKGSFSTLEIQRTEQGDSAMYLCASRPPGQRQETQYFGPGTRLLVL.